This note documents a single TCR beta chain sequence. What this receptor recognizes is not known. No much larger clone exists at a distance of one base, and base qualities are not known. A second Seattle source provided samples from volunteer blood donors who had recovered from COVID-19. Collaborating institutions collected whole blood in K2EDTA tubes following their own protocols. Collaborator samples were shipped for TCRbeta analysis as frozen whole blood, isolated PBMCs, or DNA extracted from either sample type. The data stem from a study of blood T cell repertoires in COVID-19 (TCRdb year 2020). Background for the entire study: Samples covering the acute and convalescent phases of COVID-19 were provided by collaborators in the United States, Italy and Spain. The prospective study material was composed of cDNA or gDNA derived from T cells, B-cell-depleted T cells, or PBMCs. The dataset comprised deeply sampled blood TCRbeta repertoires from subjects exposed to, actively infected with, or recovered from COVID-19. A freely available public database, intended as a resource for researchers studying the immune response to SARS-CoV-2, is where the repertoires were released. Samples came from the ongoing ImmuneRACE study (first 160 participants) plus 1,254 subjects from 6 global collaborators. The sample metadata nearly always contained a de-identified subject ID, COVID-19 status, age in years and sex. HLA class I and class II types, where available, came from metadata supplied by the sample provider rather than from assay-based typing. Beyond this particular receptor, the publication reports: The amount of clinical and demographic metadata varied by source and participant and was provided uncurated.

TCRbeta CDR3 regions were amplified from genomic DNA using the immunoSEQ Assay, a bias-controlled multiplex PCR. For the original study's pipeline: The number of nucleated cells in each sample was estimated by amplification of reference gene primers within the assay. Sequence reads were collapsed and filtered to measure the absolute abundance of every unique TCRbeta CDR3 rearrangement. For each sample, productive Simpson clonality was calculated as the square root of Simpson's diversity index over productive rearrangements. As stored in TCRdb, this immuneACCESS dataset retains in-frame rearrangements with V and J assigned. A fraction of the clones does not appear; measured against another copy, unresolved V genes explain less than half of the discrepancy, and the remainder lacks a known reason. V, J and clone size are those of that table, while D and trimming were read from the DNA. The sample records nearly 200,000 clones, roughly 90% of which are singletons. The ten largest account for 6.2% of the sample.

There are 15 amino acids in the CDR3, from cysteine to phenylalanine inclusive. Only the CDR3 portion is preserved as DNA: 45 bases, with reading frame beginning at the first base. The germline V gene encodes CDR1 SGHTA and CDR2 FQGTGA. Cut back by 4 bases and 2 bases, the V and J ends lie 9 bases apart. The sequenced sample was peripheral blood. This sequence uses TRBV7-3 and TRBJ2-6; too little of a D gene remains to name it. This clonotype was sampled from a woman in her forties who had recovered from COVID-19. The CDR3 has the sequence CASSSHLAGANVLTF. The DNA sequence is given as TGTGCCAGCAGCTCCCATCTAGCTGGGGCCAACGTCCTGACTTTC.